Listed below are T cell receptor beta chains from one sample, sequenced in a study of radiotherapy plus CTLA-4 blockade in lung cancer. The repertoire was sequenced with immunoSEQ multiplex PCR; TCRdb's copy has only in-frame clones and lacks some. The sample consists of 75,000 to 80,000 clones, approximately 86% of them appearing once. Sequences were derived from peripheral blood, sampled from a patient treated with radiotherapy plus ipilimumab. The receptors shown here come from a human donor with non-small cell lung cancer who had stable disease on radiotherapy plus ipilimumab. CDR3s include the opening cysteine and the closing phenylalanine or tryptophan. The D gene is left open where the match is weak. Clone sizes are given selectively: once, few, many, or a class where the clone is expanded.

cdr3_aa: CASSTGTGAYEQYF; cdr3_nt: TGTGCCAGCAGTACCGGGACAGGGGCCTACGAGCAGTACTTC; clone_size: -; v_call: TRBV6-5; d_call: TRBD1; j_call: TRBJ2-7
cdr3_aa: CASRGDNGNTIYF; cdr3_nt: TGTGCCAGCAGGGGGGACAATGGAAACACCATATATTTT; clone_size: -; v_call: TRBV2; d_call: -; j_call: TRBJ1-3
cdr3_aa: CASSYGGSDIQYF; cdr3_nt: TGCGCCAGCAGTTATGGGGGGAGCGACATTCAGTACTTC; clone_size: -; v_call: TRBV5-1; d_call: -; j_call: TRBJ2-4
cdr3_aa: CASTRDNYGYTF; cdr3_nt: TGTGCCAGCACCAGGGATAACTATGGCTACACCTTC; clone_size: -; v_call: TRBV28; d_call: -; j_call: TRBJ1-2
cdr3_aa: CATKGRRTLSGNTIYF; cdr3_nt: TGTGCCACAAAGGGACGGAGAACCCTCTCTGGAAACACCATATATTTT; clone_size: -; v_call: TRBV19; d_call: -; j_call: TRBJ1-3
cdr3_aa: CASSRQESNTGELFF; cdr3_nt: TGTGCCAGCAGCAGACAGGAATCGAACACCGGGGAGCTGTTTTTT; clone_size: -; v_call: TRBV6-5; d_call: -; j_call: TRBJ2-2
cdr3_aa: CASSLVVNTGELFF; cdr3_nt: TGTGCCAGCAGCTTAGTAGTCAACACCGGGGAGCTGTTTTTT; clone_size: few; v_call: TRBV7-3; d_call: -; j_call: TRBJ2-2
cdr3_aa: CASSFHGLAGGPGGQYF; cdr3_nt: TGTGCCAGCAGTTTCCATGGACTAGCGGGAGGGCCCGGGGGGCAGTACTTC; clone_size: -; v_call: TRBV27; d_call: TRBD2; j_call: TRBJ2-7
cdr3_aa: CASSFRAGREAEAFF; cdr3_nt: TGTGCCAGCAGTTTCCGAGCGGGCAGGGAGGCTGAAGCTTTCTTT; clone_size: -; v_call: TRBV27; d_call: -; j_call: TRBJ1-1
cdr3_aa: CASSTNYGYTF; cdr3_nt: TGTGCCAGCAGTACGAACTATGGCTACACCTTC; clone_size: -; v_call: TRBV6-1; d_call: -; j_call: TRBJ1-2
cdr3_aa: CAWSSGGADTDTQYF; cdr3_nt: TGTGCCTGGAGTTCCGGCGGGGCGGACACAGATACGCAGTATTTT; clone_size: -; v_call: TRBV30; d_call: -; j_call: TRBJ2-3
cdr3_aa: CASRGGLAKNIQYF; cdr3_nt: TGTGCCAGCAGGGGGGGTTTAGCCAAAAACATTCAGTACTTC; clone_size: -; v_call: TRBV6-1; d_call: -; j_call: TRBJ2-4
cdr3_aa: CASSFLSQSTGELFF; cdr3_nt: TGTGCCAGCAGCTTCCTTTCACAGAGCACCGGGGAGCTGTTTTTT; clone_size: -; v_call: TRBV7-9; d_call: -; j_call: TRBJ2-2
cdr3_aa: CASSPGTGVWQPQHF; cdr3_nt: TGTGCCAGCAGTCCAGGGACAGGGGTGTGGCAGCCCCAGCATTTT; clone_size: once; v_call: TRBV27; d_call: TRBD1; j_call: TRBJ1-5
cdr3_aa: CASSKGPPGTLNQPQHF; cdr3_nt: TGTGCCAGTAGTAAGGGTCCCCCCGGGACACTCAATCAGCCCCAGCATTTT; clone_size: -; v_call: TRBV19; d_call: -; j_call: TRBJ1-5
cdr3_aa: CASSPRFLGARNYGYTF; cdr3_nt: TGTGCCAGCAGCCCGCGCTTTTTGGGGGCAAGGAACTATGGCTACACCTTC; clone_size: once; v_call: TRBV7-8; d_call: -; j_call: TRBJ1-2
cdr3_aa: CASSDWDAGANVLTF; cdr3_nt: TGTGCCAGCAGTGACTGGGACGCTGGGGCCAACGTCCTGACTTTC; clone_size: -; v_call: TRBV2; d_call: -; j_call: TRBJ2-6
cdr3_aa: CASSVVSGLNTEAFF; cdr3_nt: TGTGCCAGCAGCGTAGTCTCCGGTCTGAACACTGAAGCTTTCTTT; clone_size: -; v_call: TRBV9; d_call: -; j_call: TRBJ1-1
cdr3_aa: CASSPGRQDTQYF; cdr3_nt: TGTGCCAGCTCTCCGGGACGTCAAGATACGCAGTATTTT; clone_size: few; v_call: TRBV18; d_call: -; j_call: TRBJ2-3
cdr3_aa: CASSLGTTKLFF; cdr3_nt: TGTGCCAGCAGTTTGGGGACAACCAAACTGTTTTTT; clone_size: -; v_call: TRBV28; d_call: -; j_call: TRBJ1-4
cdr3_aa: CASSPGGPEETQYF; cdr3_nt: TGCGCCAGCAGCCCGGGGGGTCCCGAAGAGACCCAGTACTTC; clone_size: -; v_call: TRBV4-1; d_call: TRBD2; j_call: TRBJ2-5
cdr3_aa: CASRPPGDGTEAFF; cdr3_nt: TGTGCCAGCAGACCCCCCGGGGACGGAACTGAAGCTTTCTTT; clone_size: once; v_call: TRBV28; d_call: -; j_call: TRBJ1-1
cdr3_aa: CASSDRLITDTQYF; cdr3_nt: TGTGCCAGCAGTGATCGGCTGATCACAGATACGCAGTATTTT; clone_size: -; v_call: TRBV2; d_call: -; j_call: TRBJ2-3
cdr3_aa: CASSLWGDEQYF; cdr3_nt: TGCGCCAGCAGCTTGTGGGGGGACGAGCAGTACTTC; clone_size: -; v_call: TRBV5-1; d_call: -; j_call: TRBJ2-7
cdr3_aa: CASSLRTGVSGNTIYF; cdr3_nt: TGTGCCAGCTCACTTAGGACAGGGGTCTCTGGAAACACCATATATTTT; clone_size: once; v_call: TRBV18; d_call: TRBD1; j_call: TRBJ1-3
cdr3_aa: CASSIPTSGWFYEQYF; cdr3_nt: TGCGCCAGCAGCATCCCGACTAGCGGGTGGTTCTACGAGCAGTACTTC; clone_size: -; v_call: TRBV5-1; d_call: TRBD2; j_call: TRBJ2-7
cdr3_aa: CASSLEAGGVSSYNSPLHF; cdr3_nt: TGCGCCAGCAGCTTGGAGGCAGGGGGCGTGAGCTCCTATAATTCACCCCTCCACTTT; clone_size: -; v_call: TRBV5-1; d_call: TRBD1; j_call: TRBJ1-6
cdr3_aa: CASSYSRDEQFF; cdr3_nt: TGTGCCAGCAGTTACTCCCGCGATGAGCAGTTCTTC; clone_size: -; v_call: TRBV6-6; d_call: -; j_call: TRBJ2-1
cdr3_aa: CASTRLAASTDTQYF; cdr3_nt: TGCGCCAGCACCAGACTAGCGGCTAGCACAGATACGCAGTATTTT; clone_size: few; v_call: TRBV10-1; d_call: TRBD2; j_call: TRBJ2-3
cdr3_aa: CASSPRASGGYNEQFF; cdr3_nt: TGTGCCAGCAGTCCAAGGGCTAGCGGGGGCTACAATGAGCAGTTCTTC; clone_size: -; v_call: TRBV27; d_call: TRBD2; j_call: TRBJ2-1
cdr3_aa: CASSAGNYNSPLHF; cdr3_nt: TGTGCCAGCAGTGCAGGGAACTATAATTCACCCCTCCACTTT; clone_size: -; v_call: TRBV6-1; d_call: -; j_call: TRBJ1-6
cdr3_aa: CASRSDRGRGYGYTF; cdr3_nt: TGTGCCAGCAGATCCGACAGGGGGCGCGGATATGGCTACACCTTC; clone_size: -; v_call: TRBV5-4; d_call: TRBD1; j_call: TRBJ1-2
cdr3_aa: CASSLRSSTDTQYF; cdr3_nt: TGTGCCAGCAGCTTAAGGTCTAGCACAGATACGCAGTATTTT; clone_size: -; v_call: TRBV7-2; d_call: -; j_call: TRBJ2-3
cdr3_aa: CASSFGTVMNTEAFF; cdr3_nt: TGCGCCAGCAGCTTCGGGACAGTAATGAACACTGAAGCTTTCTTT; clone_size: -; v_call: TRBV5-1; d_call: TRBD1; j_call: TRBJ1-1
cdr3_aa: CASSHSSAGSYEQYF; cdr3_nt: TGCGCCAGCAGCCACAGTTCAGCGGGCTCCTACGAGCAGTACTTC; clone_size: -; v_call: TRBV4-1; d_call: -; j_call: TRBJ2-7
cdr3_aa: CATSLRPINEKLFF; cdr3_nt: TGTGCCACCAGCCTGCGACCGATTAATGAAAAACTGTTTTTT; clone_size: -; v_call: TRBV15; d_call: -; j_call: TRBJ1-4
cdr3_aa: CASSKEGINTGELFF; cdr3_nt: TGTGCCAGCAGCAAAGAGGGTATAAACACCGGGGAGCTGTTTTTT; clone_size: once; v_call: TRBV11-3; d_call: -; j_call: TRBJ2-2
cdr3_aa: CASSSSGSETQYF; cdr3_nt: TGCGCCAGCAGCTCCTCCGGCTCCGAGACCCAGTACTTC; clone_size: -; v_call: TRBV5-1; d_call: -; j_call: TRBJ2-5
cdr3_aa: CASSFRNRNTEAFF; cdr3_nt: TGTGCCAGCAGTTTCCGAAACAGGAACACTGAAGCTTTCTTT; clone_size: few; v_call: TRBV27; d_call: -; j_call: TRBJ1-1
cdr3_aa: CASSSGGGVYGYTF; cdr3_nt: TGTGCCAGCAGCTCCGGGGGAGGTGTCTATGGCTACACCTTC; clone_size: once; v_call: TRBV28; d_call: -; j_call: TRBJ1-2
cdr3_aa: CASRQPGQGESGELFF; cdr3_nt: TGTGCCAGCAGACAGCCGGGACAGGGGGAGAGCGGGGAGCTGTTTTTT; clone_size: few; v_call: TRBV27; d_call: TRBD1; j_call: TRBJ2-2